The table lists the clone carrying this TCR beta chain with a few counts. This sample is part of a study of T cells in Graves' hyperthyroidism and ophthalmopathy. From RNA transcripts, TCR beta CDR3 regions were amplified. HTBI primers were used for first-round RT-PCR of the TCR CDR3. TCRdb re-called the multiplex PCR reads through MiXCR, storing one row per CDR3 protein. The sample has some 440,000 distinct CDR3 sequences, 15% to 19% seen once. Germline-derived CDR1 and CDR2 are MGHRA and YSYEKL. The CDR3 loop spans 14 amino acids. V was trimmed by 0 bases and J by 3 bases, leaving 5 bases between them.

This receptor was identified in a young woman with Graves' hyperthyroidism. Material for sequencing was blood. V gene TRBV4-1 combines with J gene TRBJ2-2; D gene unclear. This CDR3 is CASSQELDTGELFF. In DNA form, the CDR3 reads TGCGCCAGCAGCCAAGAGCTCGACACCGGGGAGCTGTTTTTT.